This T cell receptor (beta chain) was sequenced in a study of T cells in Graves' hyperthyroidism and ophthalmopathy. Overall study: Once the initial diagnosis was made, peripheral blood was obtained before any treatment.

Amplification targeted TCR beta CDR3 regions from RNA transcripts. The HTBI set primed first-round TCR CDR3 RT-PCR. TCRdb reprocessed the multiplex PCR reads via MiXCR and lists one record per CDR3 protein. This table holds 300,000 to 500,000 distinct CDR3 sequences, just under 15% found once. The CDR3 spans 13 residues. V lost 0 bases to trimming and J lost 2 bases, with 5 bases between them. Per the germline V gene, CDR1 is MNHNS and CDR2 is SASEGT. Study-wide results and limits: Separation of ophthalmopathy from stable hyperthyroidism was achieved by a 13 V-J model. Most expanded thyroid clonotypes above 0.001 also appeared in blood.

This clonotype was seen at least ten times. Its antigen is not known. The sample consisted of blood. The chain has TRBV6-1 and TRBJ2-7; D is unresolved. This TCR was recovered from a woman aged 25 to 45 with Graves' hyperthyroidism. The CDR3 loop is CASSEASPYEQYF. The CDR3, as DNA: TGTGCCAGCAGTGAAGCGTCTCCCTACGAGCAGTACTTC.